This T cell receptor beta chain was captured by sequencing in a study of blood T cell repertoires in COVID-19. Study in general: Collection of acute and convalescent COVID-19 samples took place in the United States, Italy and Spain.

This clone was seen just once. With V trimmed by 4 bases and J by 1 base, 7 bases remained unmatched. The germline V gene has CDR1 GTSNPN and CDR2 SVGIG (reference sequence). The CDR3 consists of 15 residues. The authors' processing: Estimation of nucleated cell counts relied on the amplification of reference gene primers. TCRdb's table, derived via immunoSEQ multiplex PCR, lists solely in-frame clones and lacks some. The V and J calls and clone size come from that table; D and trimming were worked out from the DNA. The sample includes fewer than 350,000 clones, about nine tenths seen only once; the top ten take roughly 8%.

This sequence was found in a man aged 40-55 years with active or convalescent COVID-19. Sample: peripheral blood. This sequence joins TRBV30 and TRBJ2-5, with 9 bases identical to TRBD2. DNA for the CDR3: TGTGCCTGGACGAAAGCGGGGGGCGGCCAAGAGACCCAGTACTTC. Protein product: CAWTKAGGGQETQYF. Based on the CDR3 plus reference TRBV30 and TRBJ2-5, the full variable domain is SQTIHQWPATLVQPVGSPLSLECTVEGTSNPNLYWYRQAAGRGLQLLFYSVGIGQISSEVPQNLSASRPQDRQFILSSKKLLLSDSGFYLCAWTKAGGGQETQYFGPGTRLLVL.